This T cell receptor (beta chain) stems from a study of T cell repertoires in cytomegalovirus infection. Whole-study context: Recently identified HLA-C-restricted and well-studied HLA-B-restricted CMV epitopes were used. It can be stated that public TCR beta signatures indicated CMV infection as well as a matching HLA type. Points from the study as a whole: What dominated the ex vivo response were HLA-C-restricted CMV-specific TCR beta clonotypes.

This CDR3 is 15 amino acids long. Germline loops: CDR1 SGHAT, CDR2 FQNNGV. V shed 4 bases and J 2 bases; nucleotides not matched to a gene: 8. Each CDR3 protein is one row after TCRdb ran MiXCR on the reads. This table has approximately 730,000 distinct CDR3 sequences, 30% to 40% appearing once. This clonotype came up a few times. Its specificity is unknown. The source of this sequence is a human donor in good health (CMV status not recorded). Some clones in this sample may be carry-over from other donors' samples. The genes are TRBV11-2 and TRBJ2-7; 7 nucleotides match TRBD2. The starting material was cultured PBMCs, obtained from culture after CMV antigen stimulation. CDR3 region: CASSSLGGSTYEQYF. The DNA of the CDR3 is TGTGCCAGCAGCTCTCTGGGGGGGTCCACCTACGAGCAGTACTTC.